This TCR beta chain was captured in a study of neurological immune-mediated disorders. Study conclusions and caveats: For the multiple sclerosis repertoire cluster, an association with any clinical or MRI feature was absent. Phylogenetically, 18 of 34 multiple sclerosis patients' repertoires fell into one related-CDR3 cluster, a possible signature. The greatest TCR clonal expansion appeared in HTLV-1-associated myelopathy and the smallest, falling below healthy controls, in multiple sclerosis.

Germline assignment: CDR1 MNHEY and CDR2 SVGAGI. V was trimmed by 0 bases and J by 6 bases, leaving 14 bases between them. There are 15 residues in the CDR3. Of note for this clonotype: Its antigen remains unknown.

TCRdb ran MiXCR on the 5' RACE reads and lists one entry per CDR3 protein. The table has 50,000 to 60,000 distinct CDR3 sequences, about 4.2% seen once. The cell input for sorted libraries was 900,000 to 1,000,000, and those cells were CD4+ or CD8+ T cells. The chain couples TRBV6-5 to TRBJ1-2, with a weak D call TRBD1 (6 bases). Material: CD4+ T cells from blood. This sequence was found in a woman aged 35 to 49 with multiple sclerosis. CDR3 region: CASSYSWGATHGYTF. For the CDR3, the DNA is TGTGCCAGCAGTTACTCGTGGGGGGCGACTCATGGCTACACCTTC.